The 24 T cell receptor beta chains in this list originate from one sample, sequenced in a study of blood T cell repertoires in COVID-19. The data were produced by immunoSEQ multiplex PCR, yet TCRdb's version contains in-frame clones alone and is incomplete. This sample has 150,000 to 170,000 clones, with approximately 86% found just once. The sample consisted of peripheral blood. The receptors come from a man aged 60 to 69 with COVID-19, enrolled during active disease.

This clone was seen just once. V gene TRBV18 combines with J gene TRBJ1-1; 7 nucleotides align to TRBD1. In germline, CDR1 is KGHSH, CDR2 LQKENI. The junction had 5 bases not matched to a gene; V was cut back by 6 bases and J by 1 base. The CDR3 runs 14 residues. In DNA form, the CDR3 reads TGTGCCAGCTCCAATGGACAGGCGAACACTGAAGCTTTCTTT. Protein sequence: CASSNGQANTEAFF.

This chain connects TRBV19 to TRBJ1-1; TRBD1 might be the D (5 bases). The CDR3 consists of 15 residues. The germline V and J ends were trimmed by 4 bases and 5 bases, with 17 bases remaining between them. Germline values: CDR1 LNHDA, CDR2 SQIVND (reference sequence). The CDR3 DNA reads as TGTGCCAGTAGTAACCCCGCCGTGGGGCTTACTGAAGCTTTCTTT. Protein: CASSNPAVGLTEAFF.

This chain links TRBV2 with TRBJ1-1; D unclear. The CDR3 runs to 13 residues. Germline V gene data show CDR1 as SNHLY and CDR2 as FYNNEI. V lost 4 bases to trimming and J lost 2 bases, with 8 bases between them. CDR3 in DNA: TGTGCCAGCAGTGTGGGCAGCAACACTGAAGCTTTCTTT. It is translated as CASSVGSNTEAFF.

The chain recombines TRBV7-6 with TRBJ2-3; D perhaps matches TRBD1 (6 bases). The CDR3 totals 15 residues. The V gene lost 1 base and the J gene lost 1 base, with 9 bases spanning the gap. The germline gives CDR1 SGHVS, CDR2 FNYEAQ. The CDR3 DNA is TGTGCCAGCAGCTTAGGAGGGGGAGGCACAGATACGCAGTATTTT. Its translation is CASSLGGGGTDTQYF. Filled out from reference TRBV7-6 and TRBJ2-3, the complete variable domain reads GAGVSQSPRYKVTKRGQDVALRCDPISGHVSLYWYRQALGQGPEFLTYFNYEAQQDKSGLPNDRFSAERPEGSISTLTIQRTEQRDSAMYRCASSLGGGGTDTQYFGPGTRLTVL.

The J gene is TRBJ2-7, the V gene TRBV11-3; D perhaps matches TRBD2 (5 bases). CDR3 length: 14 residues. Trimming cost V 4 bases and J 0 bases, with 10 bases left between them. Germline V lookup: CDR1 SGHNT, CDR2 YENEEA. CDR3 nucleotides: TGTGCCAGCAGCTACGGACTCAGCTCCTACGAGCAGTACTTC. Translation gives CASSYGLSSYEQYF.

This clone came up a few times. The rearrangement uses TRBV18 and TRBJ1-3, with TRBD1 matching 8 bases. The CDR3 sequence is 14 residues long. J gave up 5 bases and V 4 bases, and 4 bases lay outside the gene matches. In germline, CDR1 is KGHSH, CDR2 LQKENI. The CDR3 nucleotides are TGTGCCAGCTCACTCGGGACAGGCCGAAACACCATATATTTT. Protein: CASSLGTGRNTIYF.

The chain has TRBV4-3 and TRBJ2-3; maybe TRBD2 (6 bases). The CDR3 consists of 15 residues. The V gene lost 3 bases and the J gene lost 2 bases, with 12 bases spanning the gap. Germline-derived CDR1 and CDR2 are LGHNA and YSLEER. CDR3 in amino acids: CASSQKAGATDTQYF. The CDR3 DNA sequence: TGCGCCAGCAGCCAGAAAGCGGGCGCCACAGATACGCAGTATTTT.

The gene calls are TRBV12-3 or TRBV12-4 and TRBJ1-2; the match to TRBD1 covers 7 bases. There are 13 residues in the CDR3. The J segment lost 4 bases and the V segment lost 4 bases, leaving 3 bases of the junction unmatched. CDR3 coding DNA: TGTGCCAGCAGTTCTACAGGGGTCTATGGCTACACCTTC. It codes for CASSSTGVYGYTF.

The rearrangement joins TRBV7-2 to TRBJ2-7, with TRBD2 matching 14 bases. This CDR3 region has 14 residues. CDR1 SGHTA and CDR2 FQGNSA come from the germline V gene. Trimming at V came to 5 bases and at J to 12 bases, leaving 9 bases not matched to a gene. This CDR3 reads CASSRGTSGGLLYF. DNA for the CDR3: TGTGCCAGCAGCCGGGGGACTAGCGGGGGCCTCCTGTACTTC. Looking up the rest from reference TRBV7-2 and TRBJ2-7 gives the full variable domain: GAGVSQSPSNKVTEKGKDVELRCDPISGHTALYWYRQSLGQGLEFLIYFQGNSAPDKSGLPSDRFSAERTGGSVSTLTIQRTQQEDSAVYLCASSRGTSGGLLYFGPGTRLTVT.

This clone is a singleton in its sample. V is TRBV11-2 and J is TRBJ2-1, with 9 bases identical to TRBD2. This CDR3 has 15 residues. Germline CDR1 and CDR2: SGHAT and FQNNGV. Germline trimming cut 1 base from V and 6 bases from J; bases unmatched to any gene: 4. DNA of the CDR3: TGTGCCAGCAGCTTAGCGAGCGGGGGGTTCAATGAGCAGTTCTTC. Amino acids: CASSLASGGFNEQFF.

There are a few counts of this clone. The V and J genes are TRBV19 and TRBJ2-1; 7 bases are a match to TRBD1. V was clipped by 6 bases and J by 5 bases; unmatched bases: 7. Germline V gene data show CDR1 as LNHDA and CDR2 as SQIVND (reference sequence). There are 14 residues in the CDR3. DNA of the CDR3: TGTGCCAGTAGCAGAAGACAGGGTGACAATGAGCAGTTCTTC. It specifies CASSRRQGDNEQFF.

The chain joins TRBV5-1 to TRBJ2-5; 16 bases fit TRBD2. Germline CDR1 reads SGHRS; CDR2 reads YFSETQ. V shed 4 bases and J 4 bases; nucleotides not matched to a gene: 4. The CDR3 has 16 residues. In DNA form, the CDR3 reads TGCGCCAGCAGCGGGACTAGCGGGGGGGCCGCAGAGACCCAGTACTTC. It encodes CASSGTSGGAAETQYF.

V usage is TRBV6-5 and J usage is TRBJ1-2; 8 bases are shared with TRBD1. This CDR3 has 15 residues. Losses at the gene ends were 5 bases for V and 2 bases for J; bases not matched to a gene: 7. The germline V gene encodes CDR1 MNHEY and CDR2 SVGAGI. CDR3 amino acids: CASSPPTGANYGYTF. The CDR3 region has the DNA TGTGCCAGCAGTCCGCCGACAGGGGCGAACTATGGCTACACCTTC.

This clone came up a few times. The chain uses TRBV3-1 (or the pseudogene TRBV3-2) and TRBJ1-1; D is ambiguous. The CDR3 loop spans 14 amino acids. V was clipped by 0 bases and J by 2 bases, with 7 bases between them. Germline V lookup: CDR1 LGHDT, CDR2 YNNKEL (reference sequence). The DNA of the CDR3 is TGTGCCAGCAGCCAAGATTCAGGAAACACTGAAGCTTTCTTT. It yields the protein CASSQDSGNTEAFF.

The rearrangement links TRBV27 to TRBJ1-2; 8 bases agree with TRBD1. This CDR3 comprises 15 residues. The germline V gene has CDR1 MNHEY and CDR2 SMNVEV (reference sequence). With 5 bases clipped from V and 4 bases from J, the junction kept 9 bases outside the gene matches. The CDR3 sequence: CASSNQGAGPYGYTF. The CDR3 region has the DNA TGTGCCAGCAGTAATCAGGGGGCAGGCCCCTATGGCTACACCTTC.

V is TRBV25-1 and J is TRBJ2-7; weak D call: TRBD1 (6 bases). CDR3 length equals 13 residues. The germline V gene has CDR1 MGHDK and CDR2 SYGVNS. V lost 8 bases and J lost 2, with 13 bases in between. CDR3 loop: CASSTGTAYEQYF. In nucleotides, the CDR3 is TGTGCCAGCTCGACAGGAACCGCCTACGAGCAGTACTTC.

The gene calls are TRBV29-1 and TRBJ2-1; possibly TRBD2 for D (5 bases). Germline V CDR1 and CDR2: SQVTM, ANQGSEA. Between the trimmed V and J ends, which lost 1 base and 7 bases, there was a span of 11 bases. The CDR3 extends over 13 amino acids. DNA for the CDR3: TGCAGCGTTGAAGCGGGTGGGAGTAATGAGCAGTTCTTC. This encodes CSVEAGGSNEQFF.

V is TRBV7-2 and J is TRBJ1-5; TRBD1 might be the D (5 bases). This CDR3 is built from 15 residues. V lost 1 base to trimming and J lost 1 base, with 8 bases between them. CDR1 and CDR2 from the germline V gene are SGHTA and FQGNSA. DNA for the CDR3: TGTGCCAGCAGCTTAGACGGGGGAAGCAATCAGCCCCAGCATTTT. Encoded protein: CASSLDGGSNQPQHF.

There are a few counts of this clone. The chain employs TRBV28 and TRBJ2-7, with 11 bases lining up with TRBD1. This CDR3 region has 15 residues. The germline V gene has CDR1 MDHEN and CDR2 SYDVKM. V was clipped by 7 bases and J by 7 bases; unmatched bases: 12. CDR3 in amino acids: CASMTFGQGAGEQYF. CDR3 sequence (DNA): TGTGCCAGCATGACCTTCGGACAGGGGGCTGGTGAGCAGTACTTC. The variable domain in full, with the rest retrieved from reference TRBV28 and TRBJ2-7, is DVKVTQSSRYLVKRTGEKVFLECVQDMDHENMFWYRQDPGLGLRLIYFSYDVKMKEKGDIPEGYSVSREKKERFSLILESASTNQTSMYLCASMTFGQGAGEQYFGPGTRLTVT.

This chain connects TRBV7-2 to TRBJ1-2; TRBD1 matches at 7 bases. Trimming took 5 bases from V and 7 from J; bases not matched to a gene: 16. The CDR3 length is 16 residues. Germline assignment: CDR1 SGHTA and CDR2 FQGNSA. The CDR3 nucleotides are TGTGCCAGCAGCCCAGACAGGGAAAGGGGTGTGAGTGGCTACACCTTC. Its translation: CASSPDRERGVSGYTF.

This rearrangement joins TRBV7-2 to TRBJ1-2; 7 bases align to TRBD1. This CDR3 is 14 amino acids long. Trimming took 5 bases from V and 4 from J; bases not matched to a gene: 7. Germline V lookup: CDR1 SGHTA, CDR2 FQGNSA. The CDR3 is CASSLPDRPYGYTF. CDR3 DNA: TGTGCCAGCAGCCTCCCGGACAGGCCCTATGGCTACACCTTC.

This clone was seen more than once but under ten times. The rearrangement uses TRBV7-9 and TRBJ2-3; TRBD1 aligns across 10 bases. Germline V lookup: CDR1 SEHNR, CDR2 FQNEAQ (reference sequence). The CDR3 contains 17 residues. V was clipped by 0 bases and J by 2 bases; unmatched bases: 5. CDR3 in DNA: TGTGCCAGCAGCTTAGCCCAAGGACAGGGGGACACAGATACGCAGTATTTT. The encoded protein is CASSLAQGQGDTDTQYF. Full variable domain (rest looked up from reference TRBV7-9 and TRBJ2-3): DTGVSQNPRHKITKRGQNVTFRCDPISEHNRLYWYRQTLGQGPEFLTYFQNEAQLEKSRLLSDRFSAERPKGSFSTLEIQRTEQGDSAMYLCASSLAQGQGDTDTQYFGPGTRLTVL.

This chain connects TRBV29-1 to TRBJ2-1; 12 bases are shared with TRBD1. This CDR3 is 15 amino acids long. Per the germline V gene, CDR1 is SQVTM and CDR2 is ANQGSEA. V lost 8 bases and J lost 8; bases outside the gene matches: 13. DNA of the CDR3: TGCAGCTCCTGGGGTGGGACAGGGGGCTTGGATGAGCAGTTCTTC. Translating gives CSSWGGTGGLDEQFF.

The chain carries TRBV21-1 and TRBJ1-1; the D call of TRBD1 is as the table states it, not checked on the DNA. TRBV21-1 is termed a pseudogene. This CDR3 is built from 15 residues. The CDR3 reads CASSKENRVNTEAFF. CDR3 nucleotide sequence: TGTGCCAGCAGCAAAGAGAACAGGGTGAACACTGAAGCTTTCTTT.